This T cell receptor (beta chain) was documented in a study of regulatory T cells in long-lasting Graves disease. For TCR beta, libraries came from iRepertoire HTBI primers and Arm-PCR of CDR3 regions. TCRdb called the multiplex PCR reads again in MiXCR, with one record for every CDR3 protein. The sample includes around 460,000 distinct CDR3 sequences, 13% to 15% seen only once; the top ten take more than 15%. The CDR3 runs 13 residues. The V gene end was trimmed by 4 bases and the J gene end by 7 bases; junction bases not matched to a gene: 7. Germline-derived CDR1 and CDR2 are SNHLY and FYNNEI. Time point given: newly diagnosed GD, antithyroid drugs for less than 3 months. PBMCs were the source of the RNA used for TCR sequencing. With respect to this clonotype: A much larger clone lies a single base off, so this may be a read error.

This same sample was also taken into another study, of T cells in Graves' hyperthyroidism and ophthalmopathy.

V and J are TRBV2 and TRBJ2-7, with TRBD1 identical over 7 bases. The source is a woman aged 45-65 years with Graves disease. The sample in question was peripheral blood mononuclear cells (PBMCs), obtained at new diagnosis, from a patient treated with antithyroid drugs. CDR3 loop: CASSGRSRGEQYF. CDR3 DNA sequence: TGTGCCAGCAGTGGCAGAAGCAGGGGGGAGCAGTACTTC. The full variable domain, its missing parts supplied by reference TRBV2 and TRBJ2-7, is EPEVTQTPSHQVTQMGQEVILRCVPISNHLYFYWYRQILGQKVEFLVSFYNNEISEKSEIFDDQFSVERPDGSNFTLKIRSTKLEDSAMYFCASSGRSRGEQYFGPGTRLTVT.